One TCR beta chain is described in this entry. Its matching antigen is unknown. TCRdb processed the 5' RACE reads anew with MiXCR; each CDR3 protein has one entry. The table lists some 90,000 distinct CDR3 sequences, about 27% of them singletons. The source of the sample is a study of CD8 T cells in ankylosing spondylitis. V was trimmed by 2 bases and J by 2 bases, leaving 11 bases between them. This CDR3 has 15 residues. Germline CDR1 LGHNT, CDR2 FRNRAP. Study-level results: Clones tied to disease were said to be significantly enriched in matched ankylosing spondylitis synovial fluid.

This TCR was recovered from a male donor with ankylosing spondylitis or in good health (not recorded which). This chain uses TRBV12-5 with TRBJ2-3; D is undetermined. The sample taken for sequencing was blood, either unsorted or a sorted T cell fraction (not recorded which). In DNA, the CDR3 is TGTGCTAGTGGTTTGACAACCGGCTACACAGATACGCAGTATTTT. It encodes CASGLTTGYTDTQYF.